This T cell receptor beta chain was sequenced for a study of Tregs in tolerant kidney transplant recipients (dated by TCRdb to the late 2010s). At the level of the whole study: Transplants used related donors with nonmyeloablative bone marrow transplantation; mixed chimerism was transient in the human trials. Before combined kidney and bone marrow transplantation, this study identified donor-specific regulatory T cells using TCRbeta sequencing and then followed those same cells after transplant.

Genomic DNA was extracted from sorted cells with the QIAGEN DNeasy Blood and Tissue Kit for TCRbeta CDR3 sequencing. Through immunoSEQ, high-throughput TCRbeta CDR3 sequencing was done commercially, including PCR amplification with internal controls and bias correction. Per the original workflow: Unique productive TCRbeta sequences were defined by CDR3 nucleotide sequence where primers matched, otherwise by CDR3 amino acid sequence with Vbeta and Jbeta genes. Sorting error was corrected by removing sequences shared between sorted populations at a frequency ratio of 2:1 or less, and the remaining shared sequences were assigned to the higher population. Donor-reactive sequences were defined as at least 5-fold expanded in CFSE-low cells versus unstimulated cells, with frequency of at least 0.01% in CFSE-low cells. Jensen-Shannon divergence, calculated on the top 100 TCRbeta sequences ranked by frequency, was used to quantify repertoire divergence. For samples with multiple sequencing runs, sorting error was corrected in each run separately before the runs were combined. Imported from immuneACCESS, the table was reduced by TCRdb to in-frame sequences with V and J called. These copies leave out some clones; in studies compared against another copy, an unresolved V gene accounts for under half, and the cause of the remainder is not known. For V, J and clone size, that table is used; D and trimming come from the DNA. The sample data list about 110,000 clones, and nearly 90% of these were observed just once. The ten top clones hold about 0.31% of the sample.

Details on this clone: What this receptor recognizes is not known. The sample holds no much larger clone one base away, and base qualities are not on file.

Broad study findings and their caveats: Because the study included only a small number of patients, the results must be confirmed in larger populations and under other immunosuppression protocols. PCR primers changed over time for some patients, so nucleotide-level comparison across those patients' samples was not possible. Biological reproducibility was not examined directly, but technical replication error appeared to be minimal. In tolerant patients, the expansion of donor-specific Tregs was greater than global Treg expansion, suggesting that the expansion was antigen-driven rather than nonspecific. Expanding Tregs with activated donor B cells appeared to identify the most biologically relevant and donor-specific TCRbeta repertoire.

What this sample's time point label stands for: blood sample drawn before combined kidney and bone marrow transplant. Unstimulated Tregs (CD4+CD25+CD127-), CD4+ non-Tregs (CD4+CD25-), CD4 and CD8 cells were FACS-sorted from thawed PBMCs. Patients were several combined kidney and bone marrow transplant recipients from the ITN036ST trial, and only these trial subjects had samples available. Healthy control blood was separated into PBMCs by Ficoll density gradient and cryopreserved, and patient PBMCs were collected both before and after transplant. V loses 10 bases at its end and J loses 5 bases; junction bases beyond the gene matches: 10. The CDR3, from cysteine to phenylalanine, totals 13 residues. The CDR3 DNA has 39 bases and is translated from base 1. The germline V gene gives CDR1 as LGHNA and CDR2 as YSLEER.

This receptor chain uses TRBV4-3 and TRBJ2-7; 8 bases in between match TRBD2. Sample: CD4+ T cells from blood, taken before the transplant. The sequence derives from a human donor who received a combined kidney and bone marrow transplant. DNA sequence: TGCGCCACAATCGGCGGGAGGCCCCACGAGCAGTACTTC. This codes for CATIGGRPHEQYF.